The T cell receptor beta chain described here comes from a study of cytomegalovirus exposure and HLA in healthy donors. Study-wide results and limits: Investigators reported 150 to 200 TCR beta chains as tied to cytomegalovirus.

Only in-frame clones appear in the TCRdb table, and some are missing; sequencing was by immunoSEQ multiplex PCR. The sample holds 200,000 to 250,000 clones, roughly 91% seen once. Comment on this clone: Its cognate antigen is unknown.

This TCR derives from a woman aged 18-29 years in good health and CMV-seropositive. Sequencing was carried out using PBMCs.

CDR3 bases: TGTGCCAGCAGCCAAGAGGGGCTTACAGGGTATTCCTACGAGCAGTACTTC. Translating it yields CASSQEGLTGYSYEQYF. The V gene is TRBV14, the J gene TRBJ2-7, with a possible D match to TRBD1 (6 bases). This CDR3 spans 17 amino acids. Germline assignment: CDR1 SGHDN and CDR2 FVKESK. V lost 0 bases to trimming and J lost 1 base, with 16 bases between them.